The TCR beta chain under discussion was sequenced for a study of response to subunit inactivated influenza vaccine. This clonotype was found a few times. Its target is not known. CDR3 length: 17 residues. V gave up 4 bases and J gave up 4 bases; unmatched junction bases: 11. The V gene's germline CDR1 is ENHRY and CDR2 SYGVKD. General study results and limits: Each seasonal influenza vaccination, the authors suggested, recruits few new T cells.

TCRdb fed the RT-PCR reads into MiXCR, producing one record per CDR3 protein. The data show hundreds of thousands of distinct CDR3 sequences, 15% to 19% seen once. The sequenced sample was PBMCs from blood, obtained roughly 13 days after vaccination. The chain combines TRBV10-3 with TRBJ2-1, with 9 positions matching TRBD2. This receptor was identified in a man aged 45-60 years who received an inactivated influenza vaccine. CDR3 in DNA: TGTGCCATCAGTGGGATAAGCGGGGGGCCCCATTACAATGAGCAGTTCTTC. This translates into CAISGISGGPHYNEQFF.